The sequence of this T cell receptor (beta chain) was determined in a study of T cell responses to AZD1222 COVID-19 vaccine. Overall study findings and caveats: The span of vaccine-associated CD4 TCRs extended across spike, with dominance at 160-218 and 743-854.

Trimming cost V 4 bases and J 10 bases, with 11 bases left between them. Germline CDR1 and CDR2: SEHNR and FQNEAQ (reference sequence). The CDR3 has 12 amino acids. Only in-frame clones appear in the TCRdb table, and some are missing; sequencing was by immunoSEQ multiplex PCR. The data show about 130,000 clones, roughly 93% seen once. A note on this clone: Antigen: not known.

The chain carries TRBV7-9 and TRBJ2-1, with D perhaps TRBD1 or TRBD2 (6 bases each). The receptor was isolated from an adult in good health. The source was peripheral blood, collected on day 0 of AZD1222 vaccination. Written as DNA, the CDR3 is TGTGCCAGCAGCTCCGGGGGCCACGAGCAGTTCTTC. Translation: CASSSGGHEQFF. Combining the CDR3 with reference TRBV7-9 and TRBJ2-1 gives the whole variable domain DTGVSQNPRHKITKRGQNVTFRCDPISEHNRLYWYRQTLGQGPEFLTYFQNEAQLEKSRLLSDRFSAERPKGSFSTLEIQRTEQGDSAMYLCASSSGGHEQFFGPGTRLTVL.